This T cell receptor (beta chain) is from a study of control samples from healthy donors and cancer patients (dated by TCRdb to about 2020). From the cysteine up to the phenylalanine, the CDR3 has a length of 16 residues. Of the read, only the CDR3 DNA is kept; its 48 bases are in frame from base 1. Between the V and J ends, shortened by 6 bases and 2 bases respectively, the junction contains 17 bases. For CDR1 and CDR2, the germline V gene lists KGHSH and LQKENI. As to this clone: Its antigen is still unknown. One base away there is no much larger clone; base qualities are not given.

Preparation of the library involved the immunoSEQ multiplex PCR assay. The table comes from immuneACCESS by way of TCRdb, which keeps in-frame sequences with V and J called. Part of the clones is missing from these tables; in studies checked, under half for an unresolved V gene and the rest for unknown reasons. Within this sample are about 220,000 clones, with about 93% of them counted one time only. The ten most abundant clones make up 1.5% of the sample. The sample consisted of blood. Recombination joined TRBV18 with TRBJ1-5; the D gene identity is not certain. The TCR originated in a man between 50 and 59 years old in good health. The CDR3 in this case is CASSSILLDGNQPQHF. The bases are TGTGCCAGCTCGTCAATACTCCTGGACGGCAATCAGCCCCAGCATTTT.